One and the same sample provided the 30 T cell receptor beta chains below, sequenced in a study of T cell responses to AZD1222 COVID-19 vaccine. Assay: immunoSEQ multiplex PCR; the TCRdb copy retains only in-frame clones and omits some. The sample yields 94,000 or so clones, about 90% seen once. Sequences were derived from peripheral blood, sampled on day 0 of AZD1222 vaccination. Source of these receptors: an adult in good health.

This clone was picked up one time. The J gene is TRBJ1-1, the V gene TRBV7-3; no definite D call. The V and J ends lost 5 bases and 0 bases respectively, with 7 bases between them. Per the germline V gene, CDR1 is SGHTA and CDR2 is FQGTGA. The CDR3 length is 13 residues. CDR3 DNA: TGTGCCAGCAGCCAAGGGATGAACACTGAAGCTTTCTTT. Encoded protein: CASSQGMNTEAFF.

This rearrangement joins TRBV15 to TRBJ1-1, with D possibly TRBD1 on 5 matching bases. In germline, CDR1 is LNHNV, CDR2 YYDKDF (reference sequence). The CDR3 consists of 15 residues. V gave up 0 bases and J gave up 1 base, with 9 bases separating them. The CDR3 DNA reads TGTGCCACCAGCAGAGATCGAGGGGAGAACACTGAAGCTTTCTTT. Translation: CATSRDRGENTEAFF.

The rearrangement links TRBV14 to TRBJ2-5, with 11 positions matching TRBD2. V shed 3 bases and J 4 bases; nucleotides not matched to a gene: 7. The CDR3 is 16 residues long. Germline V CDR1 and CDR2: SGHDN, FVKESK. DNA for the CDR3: TGTGCCAGCAGCCAGGAACTAGCGGGAGTAGGAGAGACCCAGTACTTC. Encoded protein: CASSQELAGVGETQYF.

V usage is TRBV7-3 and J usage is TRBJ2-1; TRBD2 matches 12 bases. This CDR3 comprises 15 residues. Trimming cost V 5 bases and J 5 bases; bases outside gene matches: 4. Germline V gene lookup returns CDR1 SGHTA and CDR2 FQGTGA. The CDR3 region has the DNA TGTGCCAGCAGCCCACTAGCGGGAGGACACAATGAGCAGTTCTTC. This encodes CASSPLAGGHNEQFF.

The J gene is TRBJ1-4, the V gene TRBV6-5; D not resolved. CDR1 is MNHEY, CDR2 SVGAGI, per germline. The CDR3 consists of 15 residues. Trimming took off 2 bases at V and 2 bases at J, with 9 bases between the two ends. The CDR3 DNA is TGTGCCAGCAGTTACATGGTGGGGACTAATGAAAAACTGTTTTTT. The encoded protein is CASSYMVGTNEKLFF.

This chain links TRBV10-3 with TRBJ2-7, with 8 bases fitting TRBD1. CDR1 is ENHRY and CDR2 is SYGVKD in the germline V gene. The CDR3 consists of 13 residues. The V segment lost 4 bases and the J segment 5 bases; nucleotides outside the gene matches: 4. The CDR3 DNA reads TGTGCCATCAGTGGACAGGGGCTCAACGAGCAGTACTTC. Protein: CAISGQGLNEQYF.

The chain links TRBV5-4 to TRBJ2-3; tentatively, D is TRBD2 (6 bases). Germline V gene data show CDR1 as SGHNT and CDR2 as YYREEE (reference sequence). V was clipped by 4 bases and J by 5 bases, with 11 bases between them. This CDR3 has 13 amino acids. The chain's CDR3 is CASSRKAGDTQYF. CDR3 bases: TGTGCCAGCAGCAGGAAAGCGGGAGATACGCAGTATTTT.

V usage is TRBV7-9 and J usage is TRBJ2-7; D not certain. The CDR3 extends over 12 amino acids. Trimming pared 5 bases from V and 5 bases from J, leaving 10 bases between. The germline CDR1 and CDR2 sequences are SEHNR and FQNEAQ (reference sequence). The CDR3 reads CASSPNMNEQYF. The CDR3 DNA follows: TGTGCCAGCAGCCCGAATATGAACGAGCAGTACTTC.

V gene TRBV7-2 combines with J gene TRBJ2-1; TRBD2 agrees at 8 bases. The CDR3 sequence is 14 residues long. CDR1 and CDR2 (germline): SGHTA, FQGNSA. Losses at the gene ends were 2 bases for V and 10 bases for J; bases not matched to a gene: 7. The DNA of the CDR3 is TGTGCCAGCAGCTTATACGGGAGGGCCGCCGAGCAGTTCTTC. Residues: CASSLYGRAAEQFF.

CDR3 sequence (DNA): TGTGCCAGCAGCTTAGAGGGACACAGCTACGAGCAGTACTTC. Its protein product is CASSLEGHSYEQYF. The rearrangement uses TRBV11-2 and TRBJ2-7, with D perhaps TRBD1 (6 bases). Trimming left V 0 bases short and J 3 bases short, with 9 bases between. CDR3 length: 14 amino acids. CDR1 is SGHAT, CDR2 FQNNGV, per germline.

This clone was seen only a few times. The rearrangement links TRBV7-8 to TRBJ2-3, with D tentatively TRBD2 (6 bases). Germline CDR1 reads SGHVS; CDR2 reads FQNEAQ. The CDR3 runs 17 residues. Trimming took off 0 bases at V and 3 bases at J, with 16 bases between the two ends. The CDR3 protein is CASSLAPGAVGTDTQYF. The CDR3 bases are TGTGCCAGCAGCTTAGCTCCGGGAGCCGTCGGAACAGATACGCAGTATTTT.

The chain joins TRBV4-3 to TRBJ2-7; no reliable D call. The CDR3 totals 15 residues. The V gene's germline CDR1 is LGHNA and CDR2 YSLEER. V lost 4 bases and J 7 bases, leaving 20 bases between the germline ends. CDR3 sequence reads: CASSPHTSLPLEQYF. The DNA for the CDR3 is TGCGCCAGCAGCCCCCATACTTCTCTCCCTTTGGAGCAGTACTTC.

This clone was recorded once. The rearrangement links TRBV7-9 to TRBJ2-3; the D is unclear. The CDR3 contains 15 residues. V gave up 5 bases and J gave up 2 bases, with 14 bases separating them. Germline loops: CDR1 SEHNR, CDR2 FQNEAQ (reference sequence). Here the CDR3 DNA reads TGTGCCAGCAGCCCCAAGAGGCGGCTCACAGATACGCAGTATTTT. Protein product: CASSPKRRLTDTQYF.

The CDR3 coding sequence is TGCAGCATGGGACTAGCGGGGAGGGGGCTTAATGAGCAGTTCTTC. Its protein product is CSMGLAGRGLNEQFF. The V gene is TRBV29-1, the J gene TRBJ2-1; 13 bases are shared with TRBD2. CDR1 and CDR2 (germline): SQVTM, ANQGSEA. Trimming removed 8 bases from V and 7 bases from J; junction bases left unmatched: 11. CDR3 length: 15 amino acids.

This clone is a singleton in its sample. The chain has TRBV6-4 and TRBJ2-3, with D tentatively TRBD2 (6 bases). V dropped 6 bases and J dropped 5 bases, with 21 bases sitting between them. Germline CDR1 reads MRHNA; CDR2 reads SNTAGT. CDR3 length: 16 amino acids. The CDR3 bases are TGTGCCAGCAGCCCGCCCGCGGGGCCCCACGGAGATACGCAGTATTTT. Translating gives CASSPPAGPHGDTQYF.

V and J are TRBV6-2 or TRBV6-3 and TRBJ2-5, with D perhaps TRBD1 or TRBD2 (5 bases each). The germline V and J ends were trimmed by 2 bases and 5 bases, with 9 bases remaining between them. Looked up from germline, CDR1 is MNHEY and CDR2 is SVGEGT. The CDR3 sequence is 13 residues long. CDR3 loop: CASSYRDVETQYF. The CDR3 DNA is TGTGCCAGCAGTTACAGGGACGTGGAGACCCAGTACTTC.

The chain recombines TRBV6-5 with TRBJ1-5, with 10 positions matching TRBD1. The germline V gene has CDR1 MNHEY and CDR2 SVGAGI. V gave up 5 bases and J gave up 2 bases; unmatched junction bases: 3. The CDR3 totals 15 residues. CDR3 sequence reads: CASSRDRGGNQPQHF. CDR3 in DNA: TGTGCCAGCAGTCGGGACAGGGGCGGCAATCAGCCCCAGCATTTT.

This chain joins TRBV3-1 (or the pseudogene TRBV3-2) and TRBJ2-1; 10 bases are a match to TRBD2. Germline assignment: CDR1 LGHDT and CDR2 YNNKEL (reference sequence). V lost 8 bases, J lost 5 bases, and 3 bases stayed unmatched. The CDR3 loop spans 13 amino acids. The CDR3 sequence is CASVGLANNEQFF. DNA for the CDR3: TGTGCCAGCGTGGGACTAGCGAACAATGAGCAGTTCTTC.

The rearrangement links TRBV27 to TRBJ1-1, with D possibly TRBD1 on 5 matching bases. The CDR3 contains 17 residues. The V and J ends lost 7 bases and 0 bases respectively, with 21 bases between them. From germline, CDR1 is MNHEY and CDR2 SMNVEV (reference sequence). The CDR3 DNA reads TGTGCCAGCACCAACAGTAGGGGACGGAACATGAACACTGAAGCTTTCTTT. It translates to CASTNSRGRNMNTEAFF.

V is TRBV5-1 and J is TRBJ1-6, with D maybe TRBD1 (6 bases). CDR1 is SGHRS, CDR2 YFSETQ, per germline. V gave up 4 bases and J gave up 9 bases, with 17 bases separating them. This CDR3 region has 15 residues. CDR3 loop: CASSRDTSMGSPLHF. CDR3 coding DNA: TGCGCCAGCAGCCGGGACACCTCGATGGGTTCACCCCTCCACTTT.

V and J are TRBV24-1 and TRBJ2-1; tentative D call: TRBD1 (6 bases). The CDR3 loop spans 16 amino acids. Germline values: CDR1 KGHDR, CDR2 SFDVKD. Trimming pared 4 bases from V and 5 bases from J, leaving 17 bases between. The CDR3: CATSERQVGKNNEQFF. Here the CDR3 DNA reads TGTGCCACCAGTGAAAGACAGGTGGGGAAGAACAATGAGCAGTTCTTC.

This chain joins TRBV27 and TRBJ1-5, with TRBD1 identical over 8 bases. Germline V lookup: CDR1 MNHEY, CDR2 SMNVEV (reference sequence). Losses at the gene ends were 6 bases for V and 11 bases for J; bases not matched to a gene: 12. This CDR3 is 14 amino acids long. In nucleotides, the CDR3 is TGTGCCAGCAGAAAAGACAGGGGCGGTAGGGCCCAGCATTTT. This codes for CASRKDRGGRAQHF.

Here the CDR3 DNA reads TGTGCCAGCAGTCAGACCCGGGACACCCAGCATTTT. Its translation: CASSQTRDTQHF. This chain links TRBV6-6 with TRBJ1-5; D may be TRBD1 (6 bases). The length of the CDR3 is 12 residues. The V gene's germline CDR1 is MNHNY and CDR2 SVGAGI (reference sequence). Trimming removed 5 bases at V and 11 bases at J, with 13 bases between.

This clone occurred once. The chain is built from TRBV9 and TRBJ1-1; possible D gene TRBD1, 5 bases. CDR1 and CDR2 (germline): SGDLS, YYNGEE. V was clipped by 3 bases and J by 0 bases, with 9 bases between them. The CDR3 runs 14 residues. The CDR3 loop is CASSAETVNTEAFF. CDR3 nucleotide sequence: TGTGCCAGCAGCGCCGAGACAGTGAACACTGAAGCTTTCTTT.

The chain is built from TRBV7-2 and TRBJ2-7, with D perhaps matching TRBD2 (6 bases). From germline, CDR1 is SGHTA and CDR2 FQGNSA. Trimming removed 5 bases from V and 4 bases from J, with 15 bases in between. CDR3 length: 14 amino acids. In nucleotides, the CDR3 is TGTGCCAGCAGCCCTCGAGGAGGGAGGTACGAGCAGTACTTC. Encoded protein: CASSPRGGRYEQYF.

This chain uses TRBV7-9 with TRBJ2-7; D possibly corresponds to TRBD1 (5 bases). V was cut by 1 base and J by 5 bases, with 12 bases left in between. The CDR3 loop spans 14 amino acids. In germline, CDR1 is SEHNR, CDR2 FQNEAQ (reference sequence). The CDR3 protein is CASSLEGKGDEQYF. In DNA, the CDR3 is TGTGCCAGCAGCTTAGAGGGGAAAGGCGACGAGCAGTACTTC.

The CDR3 region is CASSGGSGNTEAFF. CDR3 DNA sequence: TGTGCCAGCAGCGGAGGGAGTGGGAACACTGAAGCTTTCTTT. V and J are TRBV5-4 and TRBJ1-1; D not resolved. The germline V gene has CDR1 SGHNT and CDR2 YYREEE (reference sequence). The CDR3 consists of 14 residues. Between the trimmed V and J ends, which lost 4 bases and 1 base, there was a span of 11 bases.

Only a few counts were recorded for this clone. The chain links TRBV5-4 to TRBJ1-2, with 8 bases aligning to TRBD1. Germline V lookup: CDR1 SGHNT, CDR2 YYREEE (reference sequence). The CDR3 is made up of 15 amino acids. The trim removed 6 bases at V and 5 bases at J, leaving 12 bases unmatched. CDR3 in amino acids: CASTQERDRGYGYTF. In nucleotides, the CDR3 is TGTGCCAGCACCCAGGAGCGAGACAGGGGTTATGGCTACACCTTC.

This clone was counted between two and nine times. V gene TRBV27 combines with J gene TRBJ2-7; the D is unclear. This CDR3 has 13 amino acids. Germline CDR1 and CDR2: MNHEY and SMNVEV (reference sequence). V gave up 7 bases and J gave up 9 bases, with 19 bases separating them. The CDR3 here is CASTRTKPFGQYF. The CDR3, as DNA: TGTGCCAGCACCCGAACAAAACCCTTTGGGCAGTACTTC.

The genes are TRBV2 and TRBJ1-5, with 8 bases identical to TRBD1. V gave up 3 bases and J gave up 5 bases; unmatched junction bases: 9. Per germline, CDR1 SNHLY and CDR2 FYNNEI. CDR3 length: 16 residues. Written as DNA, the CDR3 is TGTGCCAGCAGTGAGAGAGGGCAGGGGGCTTATCAGCCCCAGCATTTT. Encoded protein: CASSERGQGAYQPQHF.